Sequencing of this TCR beta chain was carried out in a study of CD8 T cells in ankylosing spondylitis. General study findings and limits: Peripheral blood samples showed relatively rare disease-linked clones, and these clones were CD8+. The study looked at matched synovial fluid samples from ankylosing spondylitis patients. Disease-linked clones were reported to be significantly enriched there. Typical of ankylosing spondylitis blood, it appeared, was a TCR beta motif of fewer than 10 highly homologous variants.

TCRdb reprocessed the 5' RACE reads via MiXCR and lists one record per CDR3 protein. The sample contains about 340,000 distinct CDR3 sequences, 20% of which appear only once. With 4 bases removed from V and 5 bases from J, the gap between germline ends came to 12 bases. This CDR3 has 13 amino acids. Germline CDR1 is SQVTM and CDR2 is ANQGSEA. This clonotype was seen a handful of times. Its antigen is still unknown. The chain couples TRBV29-1 to TRBJ2-1; maybe TRBD1 (5 bases). The material sequenced was blood, either unsorted or a sorted T cell fraction (not recorded which). The sequence derives from a male donor with ankylosing spondylitis or in good health (not recorded which). The CDR3 nucleotides are TGCAGCGTTGTGGAGACAGCCCACAATGAGCAGTTCTTC. This translates into CSVVETAHNEQFF.